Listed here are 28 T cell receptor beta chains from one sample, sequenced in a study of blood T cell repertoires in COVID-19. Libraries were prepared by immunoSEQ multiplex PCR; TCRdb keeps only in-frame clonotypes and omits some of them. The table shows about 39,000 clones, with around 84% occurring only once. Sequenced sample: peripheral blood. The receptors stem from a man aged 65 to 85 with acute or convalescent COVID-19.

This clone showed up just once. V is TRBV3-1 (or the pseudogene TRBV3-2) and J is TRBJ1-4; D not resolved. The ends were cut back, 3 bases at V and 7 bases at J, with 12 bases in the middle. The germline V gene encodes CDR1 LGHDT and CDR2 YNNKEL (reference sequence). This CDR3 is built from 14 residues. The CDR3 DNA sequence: TGTGCCAGCAGCCATGGCCAGTCCCGTGAAAAACTGTTTTTT. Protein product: CASSHGQSREKLFF.

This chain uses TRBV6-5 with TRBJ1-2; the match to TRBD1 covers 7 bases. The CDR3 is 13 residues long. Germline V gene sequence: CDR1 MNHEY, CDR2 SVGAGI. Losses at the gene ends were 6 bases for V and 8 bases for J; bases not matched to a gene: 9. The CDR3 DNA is TGTGCCAGCAGCCGGGACAGCCCTCGGGGCTACACCTTC. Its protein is CASSRDSPRGYTF.

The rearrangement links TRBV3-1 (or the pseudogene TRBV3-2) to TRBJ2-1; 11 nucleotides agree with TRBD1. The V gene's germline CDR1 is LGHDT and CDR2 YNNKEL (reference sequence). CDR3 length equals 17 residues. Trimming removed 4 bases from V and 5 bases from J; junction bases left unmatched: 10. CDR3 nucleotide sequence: TGTGCCAGCAGCCTATTAGGGACAGGGGGGCGGAACAATGAGCAGTTCTTC. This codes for CASSLLGTGGRNNEQFF.

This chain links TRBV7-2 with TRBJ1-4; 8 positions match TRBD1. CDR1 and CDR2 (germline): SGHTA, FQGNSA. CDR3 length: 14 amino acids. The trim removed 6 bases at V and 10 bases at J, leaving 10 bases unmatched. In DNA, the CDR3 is TGTGCCAGCAGATCGACAGGGGCGAACGGAAAACTGTTTTTT. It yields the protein CASRSTGANGKLFF.

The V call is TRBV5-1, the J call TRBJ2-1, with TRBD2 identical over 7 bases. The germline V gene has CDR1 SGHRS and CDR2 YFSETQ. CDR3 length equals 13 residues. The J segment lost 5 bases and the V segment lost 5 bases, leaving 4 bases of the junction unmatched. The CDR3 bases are TGCGCCAGCAGTGGGACTACCAACAATGAGCAGTTCTTC. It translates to CASSGTTNNEQFF.

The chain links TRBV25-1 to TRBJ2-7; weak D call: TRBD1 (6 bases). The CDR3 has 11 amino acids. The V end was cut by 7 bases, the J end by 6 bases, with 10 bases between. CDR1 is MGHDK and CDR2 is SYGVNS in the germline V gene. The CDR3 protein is CASTRGREQYF. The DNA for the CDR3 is TGTGCCAGCACCAGGGGCCGCGAGCAGTACTTC.

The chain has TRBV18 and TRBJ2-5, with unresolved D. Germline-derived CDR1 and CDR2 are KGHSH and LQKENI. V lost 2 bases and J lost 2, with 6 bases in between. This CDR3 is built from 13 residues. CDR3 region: CASSPARQETQYF. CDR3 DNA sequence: TGTGCCAGCTCACCAGCCAGACAAGAGACCCAGTACTTC.

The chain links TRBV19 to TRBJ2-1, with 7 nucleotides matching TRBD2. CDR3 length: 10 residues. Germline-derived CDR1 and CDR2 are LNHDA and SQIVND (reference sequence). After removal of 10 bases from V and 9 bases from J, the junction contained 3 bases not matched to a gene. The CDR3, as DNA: TGTGCCACCGGGGGGATTGAGCAGTTCTTC. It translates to CATGGIEQFF. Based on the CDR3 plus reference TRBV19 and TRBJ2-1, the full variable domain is DGGITQSPKYLFRKEGQNVTLSCEQNLNHDAMYWYRQDPGQGLRLIYYSQIVNDFQKGDIAEGYSVSREKKESFPLTVTSAQKNPTAFYLCATGGIEQFFGPGTRLTVL.

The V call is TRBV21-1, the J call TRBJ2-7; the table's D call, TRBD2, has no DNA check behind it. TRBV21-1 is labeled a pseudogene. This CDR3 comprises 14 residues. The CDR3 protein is CASSKGASQYEQYF. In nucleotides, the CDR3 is TGTGCCAGCAGCAAAGGGGCTAGCCAGTACGAGCAGTACTTC.

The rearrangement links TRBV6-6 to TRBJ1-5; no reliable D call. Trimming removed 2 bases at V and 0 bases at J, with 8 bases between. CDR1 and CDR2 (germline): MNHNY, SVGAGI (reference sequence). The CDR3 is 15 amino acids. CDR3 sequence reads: CASSYVEFSNQPQHF. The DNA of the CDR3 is TGTGCCAGCAGTTACGTGGAGTTTAGCAATCAGCCCCAGCATTTT.

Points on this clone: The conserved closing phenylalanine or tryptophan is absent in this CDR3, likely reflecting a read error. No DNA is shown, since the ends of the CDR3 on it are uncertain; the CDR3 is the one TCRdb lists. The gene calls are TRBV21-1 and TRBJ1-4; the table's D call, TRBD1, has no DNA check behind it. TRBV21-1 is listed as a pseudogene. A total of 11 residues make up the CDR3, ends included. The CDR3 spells CASSAWDSQKV.

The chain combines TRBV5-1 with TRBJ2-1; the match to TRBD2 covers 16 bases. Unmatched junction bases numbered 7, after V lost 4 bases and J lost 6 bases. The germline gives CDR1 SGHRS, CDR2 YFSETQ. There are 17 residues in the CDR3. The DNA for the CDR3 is TGCGCCAGCAGCAGGGGACTAGCGGGAGGGCTTGGCAATGAGCAGTTCTTC. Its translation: CASSRGLAGGLGNEQFF.

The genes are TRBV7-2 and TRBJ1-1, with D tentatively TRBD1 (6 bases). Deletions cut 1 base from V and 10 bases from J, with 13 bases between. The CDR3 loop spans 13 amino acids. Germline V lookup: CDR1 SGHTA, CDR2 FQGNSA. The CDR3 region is CASSLVGGDSAFF. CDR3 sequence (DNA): TGTGCCAGCAGCTTAGTAGGGGGAGATTCAGCTTTCTTT. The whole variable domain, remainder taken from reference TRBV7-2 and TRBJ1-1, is GAGVSQSPSNKVTEKGKDVELRCDPISGHTALYWYRQSLGQGLEFLIYFQGNSAPDKSGLPSDRFSAERTGGSVSTLTIQRTQQEDSAVYLCASSLVGGDSAFFGQGTRLTVV.

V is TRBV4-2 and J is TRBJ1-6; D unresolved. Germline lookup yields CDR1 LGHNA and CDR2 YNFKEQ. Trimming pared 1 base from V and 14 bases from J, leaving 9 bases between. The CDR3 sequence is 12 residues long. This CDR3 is CASSQVPGTLHF. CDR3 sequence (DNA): TGTGCCAGCAGCCAAGTTCCGGGGACCCTCCACTTT.

The CDR3: CASSPSGTYGYTF. The CDR3 DNA sequence: TGTGCCAGCAGTCCTTCAGGTACCTATGGCTACACCTTC. The chain links TRBV6-5 to TRBJ1-2; D is undetermined. The V end lost 5 bases, the J end lost 4 bases, and 11 bases lay between the germline ends. The CDR3 totals 13 residues. Germline V gene sequence: CDR1 MNHEY, CDR2 SVGAGI.

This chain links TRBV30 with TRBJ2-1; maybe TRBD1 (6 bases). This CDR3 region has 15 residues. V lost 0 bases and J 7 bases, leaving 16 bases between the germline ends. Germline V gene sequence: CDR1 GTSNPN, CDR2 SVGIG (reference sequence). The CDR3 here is CAWSVRVRGSNEQFF. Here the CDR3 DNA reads TGTGCCTGGAGTGTACGCGTCAGGGGTTCGAATGAGCAGTTCTTC.

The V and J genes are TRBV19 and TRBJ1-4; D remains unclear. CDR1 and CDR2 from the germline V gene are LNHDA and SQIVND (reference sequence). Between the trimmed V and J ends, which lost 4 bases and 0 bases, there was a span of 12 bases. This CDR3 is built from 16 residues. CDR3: CASSTYRAATNEKLFF. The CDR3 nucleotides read TGTGCCAGTAGTACATACCGAGCGGCAACTAATGAAAAACTGTTTTTT. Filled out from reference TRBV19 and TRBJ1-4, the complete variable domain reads DGGITQSPKYLFRKEGQNVTLSCEQNLNHDAMYWYRQDPGQGLRLIYYSQIVNDFQKGDIAEGYSVSREKKESFPLTVTSAQKNPTAFYLCASSTYRAATNEKLFFGSGTQLSVL.

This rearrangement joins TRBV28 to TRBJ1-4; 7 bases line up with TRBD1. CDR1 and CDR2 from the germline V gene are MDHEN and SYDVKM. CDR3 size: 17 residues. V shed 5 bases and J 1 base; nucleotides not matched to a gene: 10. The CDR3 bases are TGTGCCAGCAGTGGGACAGCACCACGGAGAACTAATGAAAAACTGTTTTTT. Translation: CASSGTAPRRTNEKLFF.

CDR3 sequence: CASSFQGTNTEAFF. The CDR3 DNA reads as TGTGCCAGCAGCTTCCAGGGGACGAACACTGAAGCTTTCTTT. V and J are TRBV7-3 and TRBJ1-1; possibly TRBD1 for D (6 bases). The CDR3 is 14 amino acids. Germline assignment: CDR1 SGHTA and CDR2 FQGTGA. V shed 3 bases and J shed 1 base, with 9 bases lying between them.

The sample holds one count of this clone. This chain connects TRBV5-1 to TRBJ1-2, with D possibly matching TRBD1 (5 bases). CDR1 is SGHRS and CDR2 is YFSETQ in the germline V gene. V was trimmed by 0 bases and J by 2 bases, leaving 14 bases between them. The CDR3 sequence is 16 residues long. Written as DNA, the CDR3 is TGCGCCAGCAGCTTGGCCAATACAGACAGAAACTATGGCTACACCTTC. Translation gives CASSLANTDRNYGYTF.

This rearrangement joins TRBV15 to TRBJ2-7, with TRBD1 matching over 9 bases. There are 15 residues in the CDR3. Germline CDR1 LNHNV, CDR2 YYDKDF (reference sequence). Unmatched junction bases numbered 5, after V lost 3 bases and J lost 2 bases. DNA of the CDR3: TGTGCCACCAGCAGGACCGGGACAGGGACCTACGAGCAGTACTTC. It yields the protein CATSRTGTGTYEQYF. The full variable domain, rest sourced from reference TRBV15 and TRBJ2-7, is DAMVIQNPRYQVTQFGKPVTLSCSQTLNHNVMYWYQQKSSQAPKLLFHYYDKDFNNEADTPDNFQSRRPNTSFCFLDIRSPGLGDTAMYLCATSRTGTGTYEQYFGPGTRLTVT.

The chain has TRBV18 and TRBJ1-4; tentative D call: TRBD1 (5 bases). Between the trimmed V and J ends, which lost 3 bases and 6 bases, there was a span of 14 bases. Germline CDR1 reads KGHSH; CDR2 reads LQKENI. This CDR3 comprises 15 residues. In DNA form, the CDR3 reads TGTGCCAGCTCACCCTTCCAGGGTGGAGATGAAAAACTGTTTTTT. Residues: CASSPFQGGDEKLFF. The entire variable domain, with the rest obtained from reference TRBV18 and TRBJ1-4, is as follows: NAGVMQNPRHLVRRRGQEARLRCSPMKGHSHVYWYRQLPEEGLKFMVYLQKENIIDESGMPKERFSAEFPKEGPSILRIQQVVRGDSAAYFCASSPFQGGDEKLFFGSGTQLSVL.

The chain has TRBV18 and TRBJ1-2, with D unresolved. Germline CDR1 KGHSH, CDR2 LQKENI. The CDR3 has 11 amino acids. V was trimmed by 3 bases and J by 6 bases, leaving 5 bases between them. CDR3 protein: CASSPEHGYTF. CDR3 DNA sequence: TGTGCCAGCTCACCTGAGCATGGCTACACCTTC. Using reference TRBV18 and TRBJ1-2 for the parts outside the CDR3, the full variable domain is NAGVMQNPRHLVRRRGQEARLRCSPMKGHSHVYWYRQLPEEGLKFMVYLQKENIIDESGMPKERFSAEFPKEGPSILRIQQVVRGDSAAYFCASSPEHGYTFGSGTRLTVV.

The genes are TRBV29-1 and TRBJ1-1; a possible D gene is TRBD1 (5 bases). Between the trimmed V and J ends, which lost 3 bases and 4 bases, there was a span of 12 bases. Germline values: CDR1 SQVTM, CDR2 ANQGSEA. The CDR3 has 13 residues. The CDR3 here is CSVDRVPSTEAFF. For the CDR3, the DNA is TGCAGCGTTGACAGGGTACCGTCCACTGAAGCTTTCTTT.

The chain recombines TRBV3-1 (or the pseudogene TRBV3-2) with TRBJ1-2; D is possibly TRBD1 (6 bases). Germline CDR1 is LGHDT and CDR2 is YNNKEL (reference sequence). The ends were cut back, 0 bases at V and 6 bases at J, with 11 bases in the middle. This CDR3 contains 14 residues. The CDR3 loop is CASSQETGRHGYTF. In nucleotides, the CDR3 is TGTGCCAGCAGCCAAGAAACAGGGCGACATGGCTACACCTTC.

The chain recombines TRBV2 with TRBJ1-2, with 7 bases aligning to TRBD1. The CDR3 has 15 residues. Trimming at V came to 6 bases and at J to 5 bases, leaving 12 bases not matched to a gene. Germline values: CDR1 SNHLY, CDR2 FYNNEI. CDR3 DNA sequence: TGTGCCAGCAGCCACTTGGACAGGTTAAGATATGGCTACACCTTC. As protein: CASSHLDRLRYGYTF.

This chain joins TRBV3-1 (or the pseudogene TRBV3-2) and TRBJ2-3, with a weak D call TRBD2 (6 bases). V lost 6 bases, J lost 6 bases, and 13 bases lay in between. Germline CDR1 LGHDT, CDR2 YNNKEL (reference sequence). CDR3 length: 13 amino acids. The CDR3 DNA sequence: TGTGCCAGCAGTCGGGACTCAACGGATACGCAGTATTTT. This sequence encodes CASSRDSTDTQYF.

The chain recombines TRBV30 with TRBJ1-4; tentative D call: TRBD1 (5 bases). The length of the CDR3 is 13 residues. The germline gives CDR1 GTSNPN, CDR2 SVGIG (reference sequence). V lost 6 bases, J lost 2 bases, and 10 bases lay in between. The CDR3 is CACRARTNEKLFF. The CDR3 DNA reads TGTGCCTGCAGGGCACGCACTAATGAAAAACTGTTTTTT.